This TCR beta chain was recorded in a study of T cell changes during pregnancy in multiple sclerosis (dated by TCRdb to the late 2010s). Regarding the study in general: Changes in the T cell repertoire over the course of pregnancy were examined in this study in women with multiple sclerosis.

Regarding this clone: What antigen it recognizes has not been identified. There are no base qualities to consult, and no much larger clone falls within one base.

CDR1 and CDR2, per the germline V gene (reference sequence), are SGHKS and YYEKEE. Including cysteine and phenylalanine, the CDR3 has 15 amino acids. CDR3 DNA is the only sequence kept; it has 45 bases, read in frame from the first base. Trimming takes 4 bases from V and 0 bases from J, and the germline ends sit 11 bases apart. The library came from the immunoSEQ multiplex PCR assay. The clones in this table, taken by TCRdb from immuneACCESS, are in-frame only. Not every clone is retained; where verified, under half of the shortfall comes from an unresolved V gene, and the cause of the rest is unknown. Across this sample there are 36,000 or so clones, with around 90% seen only once. Under 0.75% of the sample is held by the ten biggest clonotypes.

The V and J segments used are TRBV5-5 and TRBJ1-5; the D segment could be TRBD1, given 5 matching bases. The input for sequencing was CD4+ T cells from peripheral blood mononuclear cells, taken in the first trimester of pregnancy. This TCR derives from a female donor with multiple sclerosis, enrolled in a pregnancy study. The CDR3 region: CASSLTDYSNQPQHF. The nucleotides read TGTGCCAGCAGCCTGACAGATTATAGCAATCAGCCCCAGCATTTT.